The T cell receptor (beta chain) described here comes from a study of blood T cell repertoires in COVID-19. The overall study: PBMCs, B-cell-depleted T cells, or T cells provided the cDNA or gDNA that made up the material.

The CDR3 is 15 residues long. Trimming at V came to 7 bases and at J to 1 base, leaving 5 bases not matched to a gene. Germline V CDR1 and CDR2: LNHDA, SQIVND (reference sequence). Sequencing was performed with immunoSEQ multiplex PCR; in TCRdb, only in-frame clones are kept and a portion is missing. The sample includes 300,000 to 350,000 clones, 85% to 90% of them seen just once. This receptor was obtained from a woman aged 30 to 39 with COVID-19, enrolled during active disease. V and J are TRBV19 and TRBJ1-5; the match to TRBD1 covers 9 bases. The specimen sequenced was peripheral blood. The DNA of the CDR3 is TGTGCCAGTACCTCCGGGACAGGGAGCAATCAGCCCCAGCATTTT. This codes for CASTSGTGSNQPQHF. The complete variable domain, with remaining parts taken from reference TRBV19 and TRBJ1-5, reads DGGITQSPKYLFRKEGQNVTLSCEQNLNHDAMYWYRQDPGQGLRLIYYSQIVNDFQKGDIAEGYSVSREKKESFPLTVTSAQKNPTAFYLCASTSGTGSNQPQHFGDGTRLSIL.